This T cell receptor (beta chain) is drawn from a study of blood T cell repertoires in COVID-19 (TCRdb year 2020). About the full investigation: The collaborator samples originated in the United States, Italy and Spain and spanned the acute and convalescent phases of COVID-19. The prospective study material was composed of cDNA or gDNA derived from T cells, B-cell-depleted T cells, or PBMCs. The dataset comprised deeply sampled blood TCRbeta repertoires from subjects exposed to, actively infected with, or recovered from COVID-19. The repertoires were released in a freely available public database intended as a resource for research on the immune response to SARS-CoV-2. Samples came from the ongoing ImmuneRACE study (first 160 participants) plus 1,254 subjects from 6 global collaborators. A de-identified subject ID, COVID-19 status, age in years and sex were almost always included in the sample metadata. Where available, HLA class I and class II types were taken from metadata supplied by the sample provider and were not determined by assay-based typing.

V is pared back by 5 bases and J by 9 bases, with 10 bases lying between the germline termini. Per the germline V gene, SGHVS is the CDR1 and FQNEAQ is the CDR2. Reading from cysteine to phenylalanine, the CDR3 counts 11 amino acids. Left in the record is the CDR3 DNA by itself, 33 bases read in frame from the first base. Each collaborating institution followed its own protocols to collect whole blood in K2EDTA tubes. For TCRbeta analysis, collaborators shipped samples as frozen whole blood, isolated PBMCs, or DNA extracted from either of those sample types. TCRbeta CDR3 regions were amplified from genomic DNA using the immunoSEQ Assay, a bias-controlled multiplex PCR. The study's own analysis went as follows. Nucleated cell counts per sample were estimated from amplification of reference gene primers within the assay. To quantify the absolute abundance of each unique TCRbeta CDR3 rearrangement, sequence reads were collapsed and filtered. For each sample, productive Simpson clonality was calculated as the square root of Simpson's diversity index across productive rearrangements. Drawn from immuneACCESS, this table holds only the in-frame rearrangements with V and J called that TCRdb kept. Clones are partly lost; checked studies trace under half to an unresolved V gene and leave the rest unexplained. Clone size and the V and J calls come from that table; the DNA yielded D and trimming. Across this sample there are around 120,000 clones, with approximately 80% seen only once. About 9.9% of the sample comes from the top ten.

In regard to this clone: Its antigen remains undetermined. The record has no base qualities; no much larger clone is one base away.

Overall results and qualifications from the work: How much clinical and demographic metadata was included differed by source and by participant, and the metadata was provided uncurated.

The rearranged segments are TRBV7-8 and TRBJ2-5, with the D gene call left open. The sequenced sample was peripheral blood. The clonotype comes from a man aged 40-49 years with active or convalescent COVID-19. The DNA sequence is TGTGCCAGCAGCCCCTACAGCCCCCAGTACTTC. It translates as CASSPYSPQYF.